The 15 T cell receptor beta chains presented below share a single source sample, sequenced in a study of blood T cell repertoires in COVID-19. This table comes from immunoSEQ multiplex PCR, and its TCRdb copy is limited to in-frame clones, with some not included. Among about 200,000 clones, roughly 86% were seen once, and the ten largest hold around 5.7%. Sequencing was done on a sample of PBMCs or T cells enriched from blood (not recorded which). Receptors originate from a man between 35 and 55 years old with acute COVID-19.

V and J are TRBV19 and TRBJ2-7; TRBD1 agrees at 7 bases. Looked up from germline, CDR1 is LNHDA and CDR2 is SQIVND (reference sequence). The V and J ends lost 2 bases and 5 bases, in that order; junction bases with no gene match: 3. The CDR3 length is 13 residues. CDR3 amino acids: CASSINDRDEQYF. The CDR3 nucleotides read TGTGCCAGTAGTATAAACGACAGGGACGAGCAGTACTTC.

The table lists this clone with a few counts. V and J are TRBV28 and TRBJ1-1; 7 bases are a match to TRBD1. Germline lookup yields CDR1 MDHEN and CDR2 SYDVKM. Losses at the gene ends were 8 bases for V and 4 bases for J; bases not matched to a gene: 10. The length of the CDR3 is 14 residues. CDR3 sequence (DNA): TGTGCCAGCCAAACGACAGGGCACGGCACTGAAGCTTTCTTT. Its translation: CASQTTGHGTEAFF.

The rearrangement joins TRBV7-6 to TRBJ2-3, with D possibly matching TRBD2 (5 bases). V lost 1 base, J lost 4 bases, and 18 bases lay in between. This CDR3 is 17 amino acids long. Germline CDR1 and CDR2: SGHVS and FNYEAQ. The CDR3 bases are TGTGCCAGCAGCTTAGGGGGAGCGAAGAGAGGCTCAGATACGCAGTATTTT. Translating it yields CASSLGGAKRGSDTQYF.

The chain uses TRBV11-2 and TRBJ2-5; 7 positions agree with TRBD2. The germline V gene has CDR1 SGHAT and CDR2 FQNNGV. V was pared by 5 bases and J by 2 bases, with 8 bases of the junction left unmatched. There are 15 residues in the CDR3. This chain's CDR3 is CASSISGLRQETQYF. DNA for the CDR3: TGTGCCAGCAGCATTAGCGGGTTAAGGCAAGAGACCCAGTACTTC. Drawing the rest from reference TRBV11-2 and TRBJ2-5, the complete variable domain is EAGVAQSPRYKIIEKRQSVAFWCNPISGHATLYWYQQILGQGPKLLIQFQNNGVVDDSQLPKDRFSAERLKGVDSTLKIQPAKLEDSAVYLCASSISGLRQETQYFGPGTRLLVL.

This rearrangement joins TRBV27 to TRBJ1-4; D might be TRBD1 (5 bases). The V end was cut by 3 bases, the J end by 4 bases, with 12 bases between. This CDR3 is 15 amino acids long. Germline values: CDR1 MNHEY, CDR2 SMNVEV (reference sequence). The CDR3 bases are TGTGCCAGCAGTTTCGCCGACAGCAATAATGAAAAACTGTTTTTT. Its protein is CASSFADSNNEKLFF.

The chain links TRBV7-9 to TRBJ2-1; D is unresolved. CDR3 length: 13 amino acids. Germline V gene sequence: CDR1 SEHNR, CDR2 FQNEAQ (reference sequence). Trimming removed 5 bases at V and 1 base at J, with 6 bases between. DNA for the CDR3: TGTGCCAGCAGCCCCCTGTCCTACAATGAGCAGTTCTTC. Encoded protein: CASSPLSYNEQFF.

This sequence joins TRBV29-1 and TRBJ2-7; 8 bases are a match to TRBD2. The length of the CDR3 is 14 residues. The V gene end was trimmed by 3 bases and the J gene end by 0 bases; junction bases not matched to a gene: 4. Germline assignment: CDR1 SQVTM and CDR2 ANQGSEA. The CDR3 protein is CSVDPSGSSYEQYF. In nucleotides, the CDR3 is TGCAGCGTTGATCCGAGCGGGAGCTCCTACGAGCAGTACTTC.

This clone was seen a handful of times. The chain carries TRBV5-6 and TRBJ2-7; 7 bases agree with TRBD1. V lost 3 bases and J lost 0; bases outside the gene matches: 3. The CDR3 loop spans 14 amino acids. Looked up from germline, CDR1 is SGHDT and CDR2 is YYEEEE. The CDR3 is CASSSRDSSYEQYF. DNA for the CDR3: TGTGCCAGCAGCTCCCGGGACAGCTCCTACGAGCAGTACTTC.

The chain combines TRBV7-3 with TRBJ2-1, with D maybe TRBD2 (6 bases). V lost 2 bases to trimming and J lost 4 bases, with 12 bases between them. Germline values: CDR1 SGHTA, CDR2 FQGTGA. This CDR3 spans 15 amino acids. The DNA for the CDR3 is TGTGCCAGCAGCTTAGGGCGCGCGGGATACAATGAGCAGTTCTTC. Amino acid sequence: CASSLGRAGYNEQFF.

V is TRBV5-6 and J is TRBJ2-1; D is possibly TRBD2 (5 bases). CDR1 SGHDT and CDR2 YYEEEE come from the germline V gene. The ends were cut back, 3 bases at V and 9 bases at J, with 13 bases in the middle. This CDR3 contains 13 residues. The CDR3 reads CASSYTSIREQFF. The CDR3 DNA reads TGTGCCAGCAGCTATACTAGTATACGTGAGCAGTTCTTC.

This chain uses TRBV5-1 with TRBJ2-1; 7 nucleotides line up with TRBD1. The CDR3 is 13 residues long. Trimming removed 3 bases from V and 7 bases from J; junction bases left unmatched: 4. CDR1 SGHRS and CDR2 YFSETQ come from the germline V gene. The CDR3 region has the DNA TGCGCCAGCAGCTGGAACAGGGGAAATGAGCAGTTCTTC. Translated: CASSWNRGNEQFF.

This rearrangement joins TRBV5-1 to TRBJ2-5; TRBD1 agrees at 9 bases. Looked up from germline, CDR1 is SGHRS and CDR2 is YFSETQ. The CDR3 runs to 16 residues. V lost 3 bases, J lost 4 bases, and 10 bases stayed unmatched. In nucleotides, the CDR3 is TGCGCCAGCAGCTCCCAGGCACAGGGGGCGGGAGAGACCCAGTACTTC. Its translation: CASSSQAQGAGETQYF.

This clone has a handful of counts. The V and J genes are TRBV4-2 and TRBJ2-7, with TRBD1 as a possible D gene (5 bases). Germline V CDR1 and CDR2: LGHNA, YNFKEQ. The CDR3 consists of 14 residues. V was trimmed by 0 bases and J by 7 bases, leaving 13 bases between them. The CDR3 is CASSQEVGRREQYF. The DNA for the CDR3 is TGTGCCAGCAGCCAAGAGGTGGGGCGGCGGGAGCAGTACTTC.

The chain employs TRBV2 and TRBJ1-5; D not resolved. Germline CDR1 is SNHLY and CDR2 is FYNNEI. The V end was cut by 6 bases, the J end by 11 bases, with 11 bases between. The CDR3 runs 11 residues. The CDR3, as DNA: TGTGCCAGCAGAACAACCTCGACCCAGCATTTT. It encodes CASRTTSTQHF.

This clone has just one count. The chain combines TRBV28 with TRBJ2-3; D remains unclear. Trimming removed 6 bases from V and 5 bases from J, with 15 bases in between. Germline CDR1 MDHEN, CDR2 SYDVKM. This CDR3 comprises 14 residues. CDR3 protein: CASSLSLAQDTQYF. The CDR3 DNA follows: TGTGCCAGCAGCCTCAGTCTGGCCCAAGATACGCAGTATTTT.